This T cell receptor (beta chain) appears in the sequencing data of a study of T cell responses to AZD1222 COVID-19 vaccine. Study summary: Second-dose intervals near 4 or 12 weeks were combined.

Study-level results: Just 5 or 6 AZD1222 recipients tested seropositive at baseline.

Assay used: immunoSEQ multiplex PCR; TCRdb lists only in-frame clones, some missing. The table has about 160,000 clones, around 93% seen once. Turning to this clone: Its matching antigen is unknown.

Germline CDR1 MNHNY, CDR2 SVGAGI (reference sequence). The V end lost 6 bases, the J end lost 4 bases, and 16 bases lay between the germline ends. The CDR3 runs to 15 residues. This sequence joins TRBV6-6 and TRBJ1-5; D not resolved. The TCR comes from an adult in good health. Material: peripheral blood, obtained on day 0 of AZD1222 vaccination. The CDR3 sequence is CASRQTREGNQPQHF. The CDR3 nucleotides read TGTGCCAGCAGGCAGACTCGGGAAGGGAATCAGCCCCAGCATTTT.